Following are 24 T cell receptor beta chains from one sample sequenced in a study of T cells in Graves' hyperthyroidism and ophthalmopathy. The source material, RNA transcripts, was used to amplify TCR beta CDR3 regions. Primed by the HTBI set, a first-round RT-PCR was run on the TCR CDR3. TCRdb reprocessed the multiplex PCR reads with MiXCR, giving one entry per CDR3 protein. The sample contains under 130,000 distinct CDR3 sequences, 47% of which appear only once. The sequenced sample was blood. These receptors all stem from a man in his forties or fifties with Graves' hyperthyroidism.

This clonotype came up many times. In DNA form, the CDR3 reads TGTGCCAGCAGCCAAGGGGGGTTTGAGCAGTACTTC. Translation gives CASSQGGFEQYF. The J gene is TRBJ2-7, the V gene TRBV14; D could derive from TRBD1 or TRBD2 (5 bases each). V lost 1 base, J lost 7 bases, and 8 bases lay in between. This CDR3 has 12 residues. Germline assignment: CDR1 SGHDN and CDR2 FVKESK.

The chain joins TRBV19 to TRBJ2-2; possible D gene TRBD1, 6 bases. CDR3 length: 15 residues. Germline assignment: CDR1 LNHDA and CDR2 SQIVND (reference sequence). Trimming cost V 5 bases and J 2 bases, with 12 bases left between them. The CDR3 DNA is TGTGCCAGTAGTTCCGCCAGGGGCAACACCGGGGAGCTGTTTTTT. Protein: CASSSARGNTGELFF.

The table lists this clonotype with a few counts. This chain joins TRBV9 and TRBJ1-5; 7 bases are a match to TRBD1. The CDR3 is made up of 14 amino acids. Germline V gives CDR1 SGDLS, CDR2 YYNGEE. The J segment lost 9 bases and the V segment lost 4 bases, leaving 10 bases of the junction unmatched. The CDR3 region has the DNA TGTGCCAGCAGCACGGACAGGTGGCAACCGCCCCAGCATTTT. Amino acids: CASSTDRWQPPQHF.

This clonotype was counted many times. In DNA, the CDR3 is TGTGCCAGCAGCAATCGACAGACACTCACTGAAGCTTTCTTT. Translation: CASSNRQTLTEAFF. The chain carries TRBV13 and TRBJ1-1; TRBD1 is a possible D gene (5 bases). From germline, CDR1 is PRHDT and CDR2 FYEKMQ (reference sequence). Trimming cost V 5 bases and J 4 bases, with 14 bases left between them. CDR3 length equals 14 residues. The complete variable domain, with remaining parts taken from reference TRBV13 and TRBJ1-1, reads AAGVIQSPRHLIKEKRETATLKCYPIPRHDTVYWYQQGPGQDPQFLISFYEKMQSDKGSIPDRFSAQQFSDYHSELNMSSLELGDSALYFCASSNRQTLTEAFFGQGTRLTVV.

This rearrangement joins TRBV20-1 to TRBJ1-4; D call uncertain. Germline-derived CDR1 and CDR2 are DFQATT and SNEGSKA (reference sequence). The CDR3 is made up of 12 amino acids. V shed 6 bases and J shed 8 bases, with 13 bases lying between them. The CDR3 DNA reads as TGCAGTGCCATTAGCGGTTGGGAAAAACTGTTTTTT. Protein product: CSAISGWEKLFF.

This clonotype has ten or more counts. The CDR3 protein is CASSQGFNYGYTF. In nucleotides, the CDR3 is TGCGCCAGCAGCCAGGGGTTTAACTATGGCTACACCTTC. The chain employs TRBV4-1 and TRBJ1-2; unclear D gene. CDR1 is MGHRA, CDR2 YSYEKL, per germline. The CDR3 totals 13 residues. V dropped 3 bases and J dropped 1 base, with 6 bases sitting between them.

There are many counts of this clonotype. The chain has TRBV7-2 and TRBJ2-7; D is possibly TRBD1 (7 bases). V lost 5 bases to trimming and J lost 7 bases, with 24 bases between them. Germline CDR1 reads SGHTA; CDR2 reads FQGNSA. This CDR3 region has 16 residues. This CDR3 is CASSRRRGQISDEQYF. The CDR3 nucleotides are TGTGCCAGCAGCCGAAGGCGGGGACAGATCTCCGATGAGCAGTACTTC.

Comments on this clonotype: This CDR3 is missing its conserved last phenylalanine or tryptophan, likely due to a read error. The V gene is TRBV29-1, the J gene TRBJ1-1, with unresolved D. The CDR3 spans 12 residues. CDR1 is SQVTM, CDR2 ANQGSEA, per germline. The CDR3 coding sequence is TGCGGCGCTAAAGGCCAGAACACTGAAGCTTTCCTT. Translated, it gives CGAKGQNTEAFL.

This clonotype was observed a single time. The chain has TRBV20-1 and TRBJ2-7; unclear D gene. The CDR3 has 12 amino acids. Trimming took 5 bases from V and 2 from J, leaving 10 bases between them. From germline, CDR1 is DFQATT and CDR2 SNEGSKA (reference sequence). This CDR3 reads CSAWARPYEQYF. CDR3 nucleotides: TGCAGTGCTTGGGCTAGGCCCTACGAGCAGTACTTC.

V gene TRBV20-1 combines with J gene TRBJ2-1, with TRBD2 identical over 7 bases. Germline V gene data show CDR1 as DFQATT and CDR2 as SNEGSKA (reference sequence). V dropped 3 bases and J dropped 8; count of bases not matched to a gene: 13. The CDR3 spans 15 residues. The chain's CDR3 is CSARGVSGWGHEQFF. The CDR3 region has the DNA TGCAGTGCTAGGGGGGTTAGCGGGTGGGGACATGAGCAGTTCTTC.

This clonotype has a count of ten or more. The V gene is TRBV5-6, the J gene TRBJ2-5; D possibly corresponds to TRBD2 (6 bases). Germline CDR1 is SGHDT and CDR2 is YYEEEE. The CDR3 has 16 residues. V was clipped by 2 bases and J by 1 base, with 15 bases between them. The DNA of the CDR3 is TGTGCCAGCAGCTTCGGATATAGGGACTCCCAAGAGACCCAGTACTTC. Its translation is CASSFGYRDSQETQYF.

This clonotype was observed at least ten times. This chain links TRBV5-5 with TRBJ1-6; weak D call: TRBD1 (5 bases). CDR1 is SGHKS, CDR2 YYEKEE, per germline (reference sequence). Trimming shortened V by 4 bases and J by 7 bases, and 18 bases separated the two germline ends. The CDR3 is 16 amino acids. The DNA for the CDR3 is TGTGCCAGCAGCCTCTCCCCCCCGGGGCGGAATTCACCCCTCCACTTT. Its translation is CASSLSPPGRNSPLHF.

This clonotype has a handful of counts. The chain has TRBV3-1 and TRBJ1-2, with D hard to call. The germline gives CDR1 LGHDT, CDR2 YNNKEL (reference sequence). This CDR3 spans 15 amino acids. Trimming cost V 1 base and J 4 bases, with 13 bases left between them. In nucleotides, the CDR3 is TGTGCCAGCAGCCAAGCTACCGAAAGCAGCTATGGCTACACCTTC. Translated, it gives CASSQATESSYGYTF.

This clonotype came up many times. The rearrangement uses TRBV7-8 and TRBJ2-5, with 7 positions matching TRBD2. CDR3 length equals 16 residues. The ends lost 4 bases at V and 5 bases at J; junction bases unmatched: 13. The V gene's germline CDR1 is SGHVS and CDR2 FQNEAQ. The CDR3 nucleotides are TGTGCCAGCAGCTCGTCGACTAGCAGAACGTTGGAGACCCAGTACTTC. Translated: CASSSSTSRTLETQYF.

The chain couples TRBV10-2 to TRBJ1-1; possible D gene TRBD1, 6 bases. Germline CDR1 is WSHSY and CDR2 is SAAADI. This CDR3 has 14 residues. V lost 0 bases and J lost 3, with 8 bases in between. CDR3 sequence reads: CASSESSGDTEAFF. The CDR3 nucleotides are TGCGCCAGCAGTGAGTCTTCAGGGGACACTGAAGCTTTCTTT.

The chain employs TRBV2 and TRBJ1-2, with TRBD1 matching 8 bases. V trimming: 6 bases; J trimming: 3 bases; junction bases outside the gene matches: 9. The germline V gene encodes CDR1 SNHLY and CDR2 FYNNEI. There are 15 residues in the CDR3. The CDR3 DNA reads TGTGCCAGCAGCCAGGGGACAGGCCACTACTATGGCTACACCTTC. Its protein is CASSQGTGHYYGYTF. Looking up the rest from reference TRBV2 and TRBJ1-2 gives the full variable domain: EPEVTQTPSHQVTQMGQEVILRCVPISNHLYFYWYRQILGQKVEFLVSFYNNEISEKSEIFDDQFSVERPDGSNFTLKIRSTKLEDSAMYFCASSQGTGHYYGYTFGSGTRLTVV.

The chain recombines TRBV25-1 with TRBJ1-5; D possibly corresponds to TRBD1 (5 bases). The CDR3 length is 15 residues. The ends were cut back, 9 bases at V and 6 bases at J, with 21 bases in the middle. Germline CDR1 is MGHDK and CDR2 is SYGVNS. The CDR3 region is CARPPSPQGAQPQHF. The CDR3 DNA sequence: TGTGCCAGACCTCCTTCCCCTCAGGGCGCTCAGCCCCAGCATTTT.

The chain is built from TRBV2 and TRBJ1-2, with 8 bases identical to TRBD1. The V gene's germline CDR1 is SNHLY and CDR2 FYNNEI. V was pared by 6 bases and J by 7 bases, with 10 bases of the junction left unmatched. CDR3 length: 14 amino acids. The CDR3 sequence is CASSGPHRGGGYTF. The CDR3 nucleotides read TGTGCCAGCAGCGGACCCCACAGGGGGGGTGGCTACACCTTC. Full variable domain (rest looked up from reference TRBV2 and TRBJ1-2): EPEVTQTPSHQVTQMGQEVILRCVPISNHLYFYWYRQILGQKVEFLVSFYNNEISEKSEIFDDQFSVERPDGSNFTLKIRSTKLEDSAMYFCASSGPHRGGGYTFGSGTRLTVV.

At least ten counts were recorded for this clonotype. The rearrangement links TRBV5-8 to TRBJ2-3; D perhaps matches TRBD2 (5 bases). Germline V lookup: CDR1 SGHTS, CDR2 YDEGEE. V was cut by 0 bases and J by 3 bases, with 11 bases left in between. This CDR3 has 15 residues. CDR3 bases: TGTGCCAGCAGCTTGGTCTCTGGGGAGACAGATACGCAGTATTTT. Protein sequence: CASSLVSGETDTQYF.

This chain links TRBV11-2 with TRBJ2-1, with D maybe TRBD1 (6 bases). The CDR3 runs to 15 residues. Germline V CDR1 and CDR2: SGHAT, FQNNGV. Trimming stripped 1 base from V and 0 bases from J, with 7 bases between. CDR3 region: CASSLVGASYNEQFF. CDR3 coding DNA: TGTGCCAGCAGCTTAGTGGGGGCCTCCTACAATGAGCAGTTCTTC.

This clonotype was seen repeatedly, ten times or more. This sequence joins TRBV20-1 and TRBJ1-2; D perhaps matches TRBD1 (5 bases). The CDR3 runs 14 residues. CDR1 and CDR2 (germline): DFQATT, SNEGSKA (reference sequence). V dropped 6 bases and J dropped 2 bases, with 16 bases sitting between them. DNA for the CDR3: TGCAGTGCCCCGCCGGCTGGGGCGAACTATGGCTACACCTTC. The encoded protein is CSAPPAGANYGYTF.

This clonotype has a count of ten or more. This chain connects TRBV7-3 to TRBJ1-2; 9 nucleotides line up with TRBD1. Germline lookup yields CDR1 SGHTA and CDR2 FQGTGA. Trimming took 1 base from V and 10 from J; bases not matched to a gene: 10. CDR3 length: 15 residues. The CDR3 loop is CASSLIPGQGRDYTF. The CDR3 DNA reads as TGTGCCAGCAGCTTAATCCCAGGACAGGGGAGAGACTACACCTTC.

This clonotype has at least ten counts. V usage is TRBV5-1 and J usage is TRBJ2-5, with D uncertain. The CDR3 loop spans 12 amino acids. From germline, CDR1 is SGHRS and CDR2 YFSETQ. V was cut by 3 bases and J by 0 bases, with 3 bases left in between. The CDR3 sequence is CASSYYQETQYF. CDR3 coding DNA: TGCGCCAGCAGCTACTACCAAGAGACCCAGTACTTC.

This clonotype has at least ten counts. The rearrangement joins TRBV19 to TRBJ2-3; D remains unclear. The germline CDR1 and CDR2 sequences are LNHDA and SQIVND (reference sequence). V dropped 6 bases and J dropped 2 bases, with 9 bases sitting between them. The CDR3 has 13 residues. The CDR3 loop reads CASRIGLTDTQYF. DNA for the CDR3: TGTGCCAGTAGGATCGGCCTCACAGATACGCAGTATTTT.